This T cell receptor (beta chain) was captured in a study of blood T cells in healthy people across ages. Alongside a J-beta primer mix, a sample-barcoded 5' primer served in a second PCR lasting about 7 to 11 cycles. TCRdb itself ran the 5' RACE reads through MiXCR, one entry per CDR3 protein. The table records 550,000 to 700,000 distinct CDR3 sequences, 27% of them present only once. The germline V gene encodes CDR1 SGHTA and CDR2 FQGNSA. This CDR3 region has 14 residues. V dropped 6 bases and J dropped 12; count of bases not matched to a gene: 11. Isolation per sample recovered at least 7 million PBMCs. Total RNA extracted from each sample amounted to at least 5.5 micrograms.

This rearrangement joins TRBV7-2 to TRBJ2-1, with 10 bases lining up with TRBD2. This TCR was sampled from a woman between 65 and 79 years old in good health. Source material: blood. The CDR3 sequence is CASSRSSGGRVQFF. Here the CDR3 DNA reads TGTGCCAGCAGTAGGTCTAGCGGGGGCCGGGTGCAGTTCTTC.